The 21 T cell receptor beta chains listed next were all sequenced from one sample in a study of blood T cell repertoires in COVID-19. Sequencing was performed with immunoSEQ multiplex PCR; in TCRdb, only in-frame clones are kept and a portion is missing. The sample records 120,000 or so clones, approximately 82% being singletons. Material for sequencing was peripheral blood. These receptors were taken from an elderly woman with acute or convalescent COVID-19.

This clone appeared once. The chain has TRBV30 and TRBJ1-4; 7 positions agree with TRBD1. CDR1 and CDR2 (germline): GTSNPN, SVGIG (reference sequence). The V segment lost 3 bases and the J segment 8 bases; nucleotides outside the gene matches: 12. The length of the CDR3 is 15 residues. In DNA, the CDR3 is TGTGCCTGGAGGCAAACCGGGACAGCGAGAGAAAAACTGTTTTTT. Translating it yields CAWRQTGTAREKLFF.

In DNA form, the CDR3 reads TGTGCCAGTAATAATCCAGGCTTCGGCAATCAGCCCCAGCATTTT. Residues: CASNNPGFGNQPQHF. The J gene is TRBJ1-5, the V gene TRBV19; the D is unclear. From germline, CDR1 is LNHDA and CDR2 SQIVND (reference sequence). The CDR3 covers 15 residues. Trimming cost V 7 bases and J 2 bases, with 15 bases left between them.

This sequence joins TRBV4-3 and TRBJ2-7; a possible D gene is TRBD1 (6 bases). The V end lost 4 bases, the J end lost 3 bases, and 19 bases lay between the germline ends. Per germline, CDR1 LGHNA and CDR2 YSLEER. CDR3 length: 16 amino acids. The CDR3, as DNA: TGCGCCAGCAGCCTCTATGGCACCGGGACAAGCTACGAGCAGTACTTC. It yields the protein CASSLYGTGTSYEQYF.

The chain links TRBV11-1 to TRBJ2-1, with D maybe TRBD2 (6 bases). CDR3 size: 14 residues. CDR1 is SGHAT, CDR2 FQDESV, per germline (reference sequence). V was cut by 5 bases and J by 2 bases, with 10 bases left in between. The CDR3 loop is CASSLAGTYNEQFF. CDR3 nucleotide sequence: TGTGCCAGCAGCCTTGCGGGGACCTACAATGAGCAGTTCTTC.

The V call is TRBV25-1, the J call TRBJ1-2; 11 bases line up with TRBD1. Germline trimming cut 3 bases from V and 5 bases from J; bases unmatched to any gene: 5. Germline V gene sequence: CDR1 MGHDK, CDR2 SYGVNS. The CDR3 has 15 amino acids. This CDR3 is CASSDSGQGGYGYTF. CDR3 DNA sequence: TGTGCCAGCAGTGATTCGGGACAGGGGGGTTATGGCTACACCTTC.

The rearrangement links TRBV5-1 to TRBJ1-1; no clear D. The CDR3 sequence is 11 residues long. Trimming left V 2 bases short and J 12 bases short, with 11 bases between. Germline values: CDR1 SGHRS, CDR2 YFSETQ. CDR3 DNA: TGCGCCAGCAGCTTACAAAATATTCCTTTCTTT. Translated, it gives CASSLQNIPFF.

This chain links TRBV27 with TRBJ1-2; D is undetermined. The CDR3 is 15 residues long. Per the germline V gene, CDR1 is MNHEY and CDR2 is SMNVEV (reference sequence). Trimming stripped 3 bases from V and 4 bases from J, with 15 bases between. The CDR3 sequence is CASSLRLGRRYGYTF. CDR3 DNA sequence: TGTGCCAGCAGTTTGAGATTGGGCAGGCGCTATGGCTACACCTTC.

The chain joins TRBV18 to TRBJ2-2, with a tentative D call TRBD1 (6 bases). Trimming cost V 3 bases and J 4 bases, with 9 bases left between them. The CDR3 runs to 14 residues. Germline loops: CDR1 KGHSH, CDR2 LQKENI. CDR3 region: CASSPRTATGELFF. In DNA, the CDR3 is TGTGCCAGCTCACCGAGGACAGCCACCGGGGAGCTGTTTTTT.

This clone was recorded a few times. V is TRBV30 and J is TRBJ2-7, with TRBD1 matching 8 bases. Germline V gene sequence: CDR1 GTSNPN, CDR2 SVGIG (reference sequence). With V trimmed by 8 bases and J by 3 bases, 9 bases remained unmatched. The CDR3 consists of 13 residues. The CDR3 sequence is CAGGGQAGYEQYF. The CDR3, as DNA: TGTGCCGGAGGGGGACAGGCCGGCTACGAGCAGTACTTC.

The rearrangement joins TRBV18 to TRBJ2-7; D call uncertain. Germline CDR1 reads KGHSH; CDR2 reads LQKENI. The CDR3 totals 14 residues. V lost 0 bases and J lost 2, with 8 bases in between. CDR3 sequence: CASSPPGRTYEQYF. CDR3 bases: TGTGCCAGCTCACCACCTGGCAGAACCTACGAGCAGTACTTC.

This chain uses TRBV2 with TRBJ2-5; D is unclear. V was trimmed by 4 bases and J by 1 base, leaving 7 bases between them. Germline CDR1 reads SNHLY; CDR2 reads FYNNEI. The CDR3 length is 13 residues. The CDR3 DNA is TGTGCCAGCAGTGGACATTTCCAAGAGACCCAGTACTTC. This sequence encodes CASSGHFQETQYF.

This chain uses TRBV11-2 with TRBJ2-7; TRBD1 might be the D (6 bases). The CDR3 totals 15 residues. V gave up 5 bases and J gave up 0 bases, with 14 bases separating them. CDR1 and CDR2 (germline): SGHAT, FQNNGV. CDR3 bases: TGTGCCAGCAGCCAAGAGGGACATGCCTCCTACGAGCAGTACTTC. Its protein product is CASSQEGHASYEQYF.

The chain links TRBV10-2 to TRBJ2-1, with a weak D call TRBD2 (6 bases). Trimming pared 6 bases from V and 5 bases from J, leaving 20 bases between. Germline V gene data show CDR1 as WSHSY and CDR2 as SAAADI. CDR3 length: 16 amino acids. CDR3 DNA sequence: TGCGCCAGCAGCCAGTACGGGGTGGGAGGAAACAATGAGCAGTTCTTC. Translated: CASSQYGVGGNNEQFF.

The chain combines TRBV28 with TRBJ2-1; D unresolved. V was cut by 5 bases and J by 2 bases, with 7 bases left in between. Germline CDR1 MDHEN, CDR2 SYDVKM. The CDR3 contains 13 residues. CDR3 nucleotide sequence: TGTGCCAGCAGTATACTAACCTACAATGAGCAGTTCTTC. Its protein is CASSILTYNEQFF.

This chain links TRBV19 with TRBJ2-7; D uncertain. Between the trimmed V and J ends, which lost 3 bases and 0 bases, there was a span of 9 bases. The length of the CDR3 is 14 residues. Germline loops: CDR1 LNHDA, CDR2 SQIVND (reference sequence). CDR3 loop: CASSIGRLSYEQYF. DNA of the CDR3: TGTGCCAGTAGTATTGGCAGACTCTCCTACGAGCAGTACTTC.

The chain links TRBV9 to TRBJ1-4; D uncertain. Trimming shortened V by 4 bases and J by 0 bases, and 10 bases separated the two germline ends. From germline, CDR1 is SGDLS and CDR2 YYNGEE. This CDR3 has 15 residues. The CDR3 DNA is TGTGCCAGCAGCCCAGGCGAGCCAACTAATGAAAAACTGTTTTTT. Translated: CASSPGEPTNEKLFF.

This CDR3 reads CASSGGVNTEAFF. The CDR3 coding sequence is TGTGCCAGCAGTGGAGGGGTGAACACTGAAGCTTTCTTT. The chain uses TRBV12-3 or TRBV12-4 and TRBJ1-1, with D possibly matching TRBD1 (5 bases). Trimming cost V 5 bases and J 0 bases, with 7 bases left between them. The CDR3 is 13 amino acids.

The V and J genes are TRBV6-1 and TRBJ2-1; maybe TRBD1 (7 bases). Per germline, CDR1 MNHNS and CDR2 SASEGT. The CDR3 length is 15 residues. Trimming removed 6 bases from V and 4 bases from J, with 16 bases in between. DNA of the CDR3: TGTGCCAGCAGCGACACAGGGGAGGTTTACAATGAGCAGTTCTTC. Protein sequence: CASSDTGEVYNEQFF.

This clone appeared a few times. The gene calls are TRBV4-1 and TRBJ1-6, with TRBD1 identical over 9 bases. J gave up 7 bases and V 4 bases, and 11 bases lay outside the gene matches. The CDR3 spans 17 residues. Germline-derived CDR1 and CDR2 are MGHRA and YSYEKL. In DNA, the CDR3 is TGCGCCAGCAGCCTAATTAGTATAGGACAGGGGAATTCACCCCTCCACTTT. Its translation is CASSLISIGQGNSPLHF.

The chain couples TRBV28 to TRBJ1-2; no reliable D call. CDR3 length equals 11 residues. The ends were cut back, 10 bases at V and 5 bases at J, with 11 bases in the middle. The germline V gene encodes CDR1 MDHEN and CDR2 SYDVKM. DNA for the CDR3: TGTGCCACCGTGGCGGGGTATGGCTACACCTTC. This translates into CATVAGYGYTF.

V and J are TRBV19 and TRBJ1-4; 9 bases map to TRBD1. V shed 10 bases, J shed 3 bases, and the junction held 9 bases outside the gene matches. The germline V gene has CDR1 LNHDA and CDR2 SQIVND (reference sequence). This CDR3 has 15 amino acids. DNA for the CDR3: TGTGCCACCAGGGACAGGGTGGTGGCTAATGAAAAACTGTTTTTT. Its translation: CATRDRVVANEKLFF.